This paragraph reports one T cell receptor (beta chain). Its target is not known. This record belongs to a study of OX40 agonist ivuxolimab in advanced cancers. About the research overall: Melanoma, hepatocellular carcinoma, head and neck or renal cell cancer occurred in dose-escalation patients. Study-wide results and limits: People who partly responded at 0.1-3.0 mg/kg had some of the least clonal expansion seen.

Trimming stripped 2 bases from V and 7 bases from J, with 12 bases between. Germline-derived CDR1 and CDR2 are LNHDA and SQIVND (reference sequence). The CDR3 has 13 amino acids. Sequencing was performed with immunoSEQ multiplex PCR; in TCRdb, only in-frame clones are kept and a portion is missing. The sample lists fewer than 11,000 clones; 76% were seen once. The V gene is TRBV19, the J gene TRBJ2-7; D remains ambiguous. This receptor was taken from an adult with an advanced solid tumor such as melanoma, head and neck, liver or kidney cancer. The specimen comprised CD4+ or CD8+ T cells sorted from blood, sampled in a trial of the OX40 agonist ivuxolimab. The CDR3 reads CASSIKAESEQYF. CDR3 nucleotide sequence: TGTGCCAGTAGTATAAAGGCTGAAAGTGAGCAGTACTTC.